This TCR beta chain was obtained from a study of blood T cell repertoires in COVID-19. Across the whole study: Some COVID-19 samples were acute and others convalescent; all came from the United States, Italy and Spain. Nucleic acid was either cDNA or gDNA, and it came from T cells, B-cell-depleted T cells, or PBMCs.

Original processing methods: Reference gene primer amplification gave estimated nucleated cell counts. Only in-frame clones appear in the TCRdb table, and some are missing; sequencing was by immunoSEQ multiplex PCR. V and J calls and clone size follow that table, whereas D and trimming were derived from the DNA. The table records 120,000 or so clones, about 80% of them present only once. Looked up from germline, CDR1 is LNHDA and CDR2 is SQIVND (reference sequence). This CDR3 comprises 14 residues. Trimming at V came to 6 bases and at J to 6 bases, leaving 9 bases not matched to a gene. This clonotype originated in a woman between 45 and 65 years old with acute or convalescent COVID-19. The sample comprised peripheral blood. The rearrangement uses TRBV19 and TRBJ2-7, with 9 nucleotides matching TRBD1. CDR3 residues: CASRETGTGSEQYF. The CDR3 nucleotides are TGTGCCAGTAGAGAAACCGGGACAGGGAGCGAGCAGTACTTC.